The entry that follows covers one TCR beta chain sequence. The antigen remains unidentified. Separate from the approximately 700-subject first cohort was the approximately 130-subject validation cohort, to which the donors belonged. Method: immunoSEQ multiplex PCR; TCRdb's copy keeps in-frame clones and lacks some. The table lists about 130,000 clones, approximately 95% of them singletons. The V gene's germline CDR1 is SGHRS and CDR2 YFSETQ. V lost 0 bases and J 8 bases, leaving 10 bases between the germline ends. CDR3 length: 13 residues. The entry originates in a study of cytomegalovirus exposure and HLA in healthy donors. General study points: Most sequenced TCRs were rare (though some public TCRs occurred in many donors).

This TCR came from a man younger than 35 in good health and CMV-seronegative. The specimen was PBMCs. The genes are TRBV5-1 and TRBJ2-3; D remains unclear. The CDR3 protein is CASSLDSAATQYF. CDR3 sequence (DNA): TGCGCCAGCAGCTTGGATTCGGCGGCTACGCAGTATTTT. Full variable domain (rest looked up from reference TRBV5-1 and TRBJ2-3): KAGVTQTPRYLIKTRGQQVTLSCSPISGHRSVSWYQQTPGQGLQFLFEYFSETQRNKGNFPGRFSGRQFSNSRSEMNVSTLELGDSALYLCASSLDSAATQYFGPGTRLTVL.